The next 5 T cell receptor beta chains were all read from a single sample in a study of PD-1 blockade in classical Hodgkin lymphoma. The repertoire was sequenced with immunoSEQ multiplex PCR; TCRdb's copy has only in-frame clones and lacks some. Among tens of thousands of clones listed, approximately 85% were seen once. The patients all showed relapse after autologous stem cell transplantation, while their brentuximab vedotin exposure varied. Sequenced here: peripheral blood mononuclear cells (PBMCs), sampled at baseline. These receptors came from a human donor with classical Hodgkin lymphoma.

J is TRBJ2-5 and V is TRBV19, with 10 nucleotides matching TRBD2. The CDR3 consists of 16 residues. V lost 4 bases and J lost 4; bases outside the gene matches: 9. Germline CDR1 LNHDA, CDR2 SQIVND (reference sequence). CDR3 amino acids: CASSTIGERGGETQYF. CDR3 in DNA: TGTGCCAGTAGTACTATAGGAGAGCGGGGGGGAGAGACCCAGTACTTC.

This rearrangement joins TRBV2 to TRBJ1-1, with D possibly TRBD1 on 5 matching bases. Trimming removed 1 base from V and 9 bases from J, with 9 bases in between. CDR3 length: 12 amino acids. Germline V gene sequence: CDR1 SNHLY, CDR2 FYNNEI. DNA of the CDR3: TGTGCCAGCAGTGAAGGGACGGGACAAGCTTTCTTT. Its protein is CASSEGTGQAFF. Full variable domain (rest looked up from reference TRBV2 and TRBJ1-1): EPEVTQTPSHQVTQMGQEVILRCVPISNHLYFYWYRQILGQKVEFLVSFYNNEISEKSEIFDDQFSVERPDGSNFTLKIRSTKLEDSAMYFCASSEGTGQAFFGQGTRLTVV.

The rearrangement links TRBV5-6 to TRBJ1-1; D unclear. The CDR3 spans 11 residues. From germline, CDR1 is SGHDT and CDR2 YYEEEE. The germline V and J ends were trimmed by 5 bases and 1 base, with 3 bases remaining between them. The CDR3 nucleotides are TGTGCCAGCAGAAAGAACACTGAAGCTTTCTTT. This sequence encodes CASRKNTEAFF.

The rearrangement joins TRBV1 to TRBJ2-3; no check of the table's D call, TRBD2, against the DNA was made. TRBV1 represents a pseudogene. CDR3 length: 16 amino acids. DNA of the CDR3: TGCACCAGCCACCCTCTGCCCGGGGGGCGTCCAGATACGCAGTATTTT. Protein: CTSHPLPGGRPDTQYF.

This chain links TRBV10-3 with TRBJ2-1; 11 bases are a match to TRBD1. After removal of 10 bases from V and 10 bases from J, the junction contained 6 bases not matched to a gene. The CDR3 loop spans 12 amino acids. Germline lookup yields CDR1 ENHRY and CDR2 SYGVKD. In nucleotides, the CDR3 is TGTGCCACCGTGGGACAGGGGGAAGAGCAGTTCTTC. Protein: CATVGQGEEQFF.